The 27 T cell receptor beta chains below come from one sample, sequenced in a study of T-cell reconstitution after alpha-beta-depleted transplantation in children. Unique molecular identifiers were incorporated into the prepared TCRbeta library. TCRdb processed the PCR reads anew with MiXCR; each CDR3 protein has one entry. The table includes about 980,000 distinct CDR3 sequences, around 30% detected once. The sequences come from PBMCs, mostly from graft donor cells, collected 360 days after TCRalphabeta/CD19-depleted stem cell transplant. Source of these receptors: a boy under three years old who had a stem cell transplant for SCID, so the T cells may come from the graft donor.

This clonotype turned up a few times. This rearrangement joins TRBV29-1 to TRBJ2-5, with TRBD1 matching 9 bases. The CDR3 sequence is 17 residues long. From germline, CDR1 is SQVTM and CDR2 ANQGSEA. After removal of 5 bases from V and 5 bases from J, the junction contained 18 bases not matched to a gene. CDR3 residues: CSVPRPWDRVGGETQYF. CDR3 nucleotides: TGCAGCGTTCCCCGTCCGTGGGACAGGGTTGGAGGGGAGACCCAGTACTTC.

In this sample, this clonotype turned up a few times. The chain is built from TRBV29-1 and TRBJ2-7; D not certain. The CDR3 has 14 residues. The germline CDR1 and CDR2 sequences are SQVTM and ANQGSEA. V was clipped by 0 bases and J by 0 bases, with 9 bases between them. CDR3 coding DNA: TGCAGCGTTGAAGACAGGACCCGCTCCTACGAGCAGTACTTC. Amino acid sequence: CSVEDRTRSYEQYF.

This chain joins TRBV5-1 and TRBJ1-2; no reliable D call. The CDR3 extends over 17 amino acids. In germline, CDR1 is SGHRS, CDR2 YFSETQ. Trimming shortened V by 4 bases and J by 1 base, and 20 bases separated the two germline ends. The CDR3 DNA follows: TGCGCCAGCAGCCTGGACCGCGCCGATATACTTAACTATGGCTACACCTTC. Its translation: CASSLDRADILNYGYTF.

The rearrangement links TRBV3-1 to TRBJ2-5, with unresolved D. The CDR3 runs 14 residues. Looked up from germline, CDR1 is LGHDT and CDR2 is YNNKEL (reference sequence). With 0 bases removed from V and 2 bases from J, the gap between germline ends came to 7 bases. CDR3 sequence reads: CASSQDSGQETQYF. CDR3 coding DNA: TGTGCCAGCAGCCAAGATTCCGGTCAAGAGACCCAGTACTTC.

This clonotype was recorded a few times. The V call is TRBV20-1, the J call TRBJ2-3; 10 bases agree with TRBD2. The trim removed 5 bases at V and 2 bases at J, leaving 7 bases unmatched. Germline V gene data show CDR1 as DFQATT and CDR2 as SNEGSKA (reference sequence). The CDR3 spans 15 residues. CDR3 loop: CSAPQLAGHTDTQYF. CDR3 nucleotide sequence: TGCAGTGCTCCACAACTAGCGGGGCACACAGATACGCAGTATTTT.

V and J are TRBV12-3 or TRBV12-4 and TRBJ2-3; D gene unclear. This CDR3 spans 13 amino acids. Deletions cut 7 bases from V and 0 bases from J, with 8 bases between. Written as DNA, the CDR3 is TGTGCCAGCACCGACTTGAGCACAGATACGCAGTATTTT. Residues: CASTDLSTDTQYF.

V usage is TRBV20-1 and J usage is TRBJ2-1, with 10 bases matching TRBD2. V lost 6 bases and J lost 4; bases outside the gene matches: 15. The CDR3 is 17 amino acids. Germline V CDR1 and CDR2: DFQATT, SNEGSKA (reference sequence). CDR3 protein: CSALHPFSGGPYNEQFF. The CDR3 DNA is TGCAGTGCCCTTCACCCCTTTAGCGGGGGGCCATACAATGAGCAGTTCTTC.

CDR3: CASSLRGGQGPYEQYF. CDR3 in DNA: TGTGCCAGCAGTTTAAGGGGGGGACAGGGGCCCTACGAGCAGTACTTC. The chain couples TRBV12-3 or TRBV12-4 to TRBJ2-7; 10 bases line up with TRBD1. The CDR3 totals 16 residues. After removal of 2 bases from V and 2 bases from J, the junction contained 6 bases not matched to a gene.

The rearrangement uses TRBV7-6 and TRBJ2-1, with D uncertain. CDR3 length equals 17 residues. In germline, CDR1 is SGHVS, CDR2 FNYEAQ. V was cut by 2 bases and J by 5 bases, with 19 bases left in between. The CDR3, as DNA: TGTGCCAGCAGCTTAATTTCGGCGGATGAAGTAGACAATGAGCAGTTCTTC. Its translation is CASSLISADEVDNEQFF.

The genes are TRBV25-1 and TRBJ2-2; D might be TRBD1 or TRBD2, each matching 5 bases. The CDR3 consists of 15 residues. Trimming pared 2 bases from V and 2 bases from J, leaving 9 bases between. Germline CDR1 reads MGHDK; CDR2 reads SYGVNS. The CDR3 bases are TGTGCCAGCAGTGAACCGGGACCTAACACCGGGGAGCTGTTTTTT. The encoded protein is CASSEPGPNTGELFF.

The chain uses TRBV7-8 and TRBJ2-3, with 8 bases matching TRBD1. The CDR3 consists of 16 residues. The germline gives CDR1 SGHVS, CDR2 FQNEAQ. V shed 3 bases and J 1 base; nucleotides not matched to a gene: 6. Here the CDR3 reads CASSLPMGQGTDTQYF. In nucleotides, the CDR3 is TGTGCCAGCAGCTTGCCGATGGGACAGGGCACAGATACGCAGTATTTT.

V and J are TRBV12-3 or TRBV12-4 and TRBJ2-1; the D is unclear. Trimming stripped 7 bases from V and 5 bases from J, with 12 bases between. This CDR3 contains 13 residues. As DNA, the CDR3 is TGTGCCAGCAATCCCCAGGACCACAATGAGCAGTTCTTC. It is translated as CASNPQDHNEQFF.

There are many counts of this clonotype. The chain uses TRBV7-9 and TRBJ1-1; D call uncertain. This CDR3 comprises 15 residues. The V gene lost 1 base and the J gene lost 0 bases, with 9 bases spanning the gap. Looked up from germline, CDR1 is SEHNR and CDR2 is FQNEAQ (reference sequence). The CDR3 protein is CASSLGWGMNTEAFF. Written as DNA, the CDR3 is TGTGCCAGCAGCTTAGGGTGGGGAATGAACACTGAAGCTTTCTTT.

A few counts support this clonotype. This chain joins TRBV2 and TRBJ2-6, with no clear D. The germline V gene encodes CDR1 SNHLY and CDR2 FYNNEI. This CDR3 comprises 11 residues. V gave up 1 base and J gave up 9 bases, with 1 base separating them. CDR3 sequence: CASSEVNVLTF. Written as DNA, the CDR3 is TGTGCCAGCAGTGAAGTCAACGTCCTGACTTTC.

Only a few counts were recorded for this clonotype. The V and J genes are TRBV9 and TRBJ2-1; 7 nucleotides align to TRBD2. The germline gives CDR1 SGDLS, CDR2 YYNGEE. The V segment lost 0 bases and the J segment 1 base; nucleotides outside the gene matches: 4. CDR3 size: 16 residues. CDR3 nucleotides: TGTGCCAGCAGCGTAGCGCCTAGCGGTTCCTACAATGAGCAGTTCTTC. Translated, it gives CASSVAPSGSYNEQFF.

This clonotype was picked up one time. V is TRBV11-2 and J is TRBJ2-5; TRBD2 might be the D (5 bases). Trimming removed 7 bases from V and 6 bases from J, with 15 bases in between. CDR1 and CDR2 (germline): SGHAT, FQNNGV. This CDR3 is built from 13 residues. The CDR3 DNA is TGTGCCAGCACCCCGGACGGGGAACAGACCCAGTACTTC. Translated, it gives CASTPDGEQTQYF.

This chain links TRBV5-1 with TRBJ2-1; TRBD1 might be the D (6 bases). This CDR3 comprises 15 residues. CDR1 and CDR2 (germline): SGHRS, YFSETQ. V lost 0 bases, J lost 0 bases, and 7 bases lay in between. CDR3 protein: CASSLGDTSYNEQFF. Here the CDR3 DNA reads TGCGCCAGCAGCTTGGGGGACACCTCCTACAATGAGCAGTTCTTC.

The chain links TRBV6-1 to TRBJ2-5; 13 bases map to TRBD2. CDR3 length: 17 amino acids. Germline lookup yields CDR1 MNHNS and CDR2 SASEGT. Unmatched junction bases numbered 12, after V lost 6 bases and J lost 5 bases. The CDR3 DNA sequence: TGTGCCAGCAGCACGACTAGCGGGGGGCCGCAGTGGGAGACCCAGTACTTC. This gives the protein CASSTTSGGPQWETQYF.

This chain links TRBV5-1 with TRBJ2-7; TRBD2 aligns across 11 bases. Looked up from germline, CDR1 is SGHRS and CDR2 is YFSETQ. The V and J ends lost 3 bases and 2 bases, in that order; junction bases with no gene match: 10. The CDR3 runs 17 residues. CDR3 amino acids: CASSSYPTSGGAYEQYV. The CDR3 nucleotides are TGCGCCAGCAGCTCCTACCCAACTAGCGGGGGTGCCTACGAGCAGTACGTC.

Only a few counts were recorded for this clonotype. The V and J genes are TRBV15 and TRBJ2-7; D might be TRBD2 (5 bases). The CDR3 is 13 residues long. The germline gives CDR1 LNHNV, CDR2 YYDKDF (reference sequence). V shed 1 base and J shed 5 bases, with 9 bases lying between them. The DNA of the CDR3 is TGTGCCACCAGCAGAGGAATGAGGGACGAGCAGTACTTC. Encoded protein: CATSRGMRDEQYF.

The chain employs TRBV4-1 and TRBJ2-5; tentatively, D is TRBD1 (6 bases). This CDR3 has 16 residues. Deletions cut 0 bases from V and 3 bases from J, with 14 bases between. Germline values: CDR1 MGHRA, CDR2 YSYEKL. The DNA for the CDR3 is TGCGCCAGCAGCCAAGAAGGCGAGACAGGTGAAGAGACCCAGTACTTC. It translates to CASSQEGETGEETQYF.

This clonotype was counted only a few times. The chain couples TRBV10-2 to TRBJ1-6; no clear D gene. With 3 bases removed from V and 7 bases from J, the gap between germline ends came to 4 bases. From germline, CDR1 is WSHSY and CDR2 SAAADI. This CDR3 is 12 amino acids long. In DNA form, the CDR3 reads TGCGCCAGCAGTGACCGGAATTCACCCCTCCACTTT. Translated: CASSDRNSPLHF.

V usage is TRBV7-3 and J usage is TRBJ1-2; TRBD1 is a possible D gene (6 bases). The ends were cut back, 2 bases at V and 4 bases at J, with 14 bases in the middle. The CDR3 runs to 15 residues. Germline V gene lookup returns CDR1 SGHTA and CDR2 FQGTGA. CDR3 sequence reads: CASSLGGGSPYGYTF. In nucleotides, the CDR3 is TGTGCCAGCAGCTTAGGGGGGGGCTCCCCCTATGGCTACACCTTC.

This clonotype has at least ten counts. The chain uses TRBV12-3 or TRBV12-4 and TRBJ2-2; D ambiguous. The V and J ends lost 1 base and 6 bases respectively, with 12 bases between them. The CDR3 has 15 residues. The DNA of the CDR3 is TGTGCCAGCAGTTTAGGTCCGGCGGTCGCCGGGGAGCTGTTTTTT. It codes for CASSLGPAVAGELFF.

V and J are TRBV7-9 and TRBJ1-1; D is ambiguous. The V end was cut by 5 bases, the J end by 7 bases, with 11 bases between. The CDR3 is 12 amino acids. CDR1 is SEHNR, CDR2 FQNEAQ, per germline (reference sequence). Written as DNA, the CDR3 is TGTGCCAGCAGCCCCCAGGCCGTTGAAGCTTTCTTT. This encodes CASSPQAVEAFF.

The CDR3 is CASSWASNSPLHF. CDR3 in DNA: TGTGCCAGCAGTTGGGCCTCAAATTCACCCCTCCACTTT. V and J are TRBV6-5 and TRBJ1-6; D unclear. The CDR3 has 13 residues. V dropped 4 bases and J dropped 7 bases, with 8 bases sitting between them. Germline values: CDR1 MNHEY, CDR2 SVGAGI.

The chain employs TRBV10-1 and TRBJ2-7, with 7 bases that match TRBD2. The CDR3 is made up of 16 amino acids. CDR1 is WNHNN, CDR2 SYGVQD, per germline (reference sequence). With 3 bases clipped from V and 2 bases from J, the junction kept 10 bases outside the gene matches. The CDR3 reads CASSDGTREGPYEQYF. The CDR3 region has the DNA TGCGCCAGCAGTGATGGTACCAGGGAGGGTCCCTACGAGCAGTACTTC.